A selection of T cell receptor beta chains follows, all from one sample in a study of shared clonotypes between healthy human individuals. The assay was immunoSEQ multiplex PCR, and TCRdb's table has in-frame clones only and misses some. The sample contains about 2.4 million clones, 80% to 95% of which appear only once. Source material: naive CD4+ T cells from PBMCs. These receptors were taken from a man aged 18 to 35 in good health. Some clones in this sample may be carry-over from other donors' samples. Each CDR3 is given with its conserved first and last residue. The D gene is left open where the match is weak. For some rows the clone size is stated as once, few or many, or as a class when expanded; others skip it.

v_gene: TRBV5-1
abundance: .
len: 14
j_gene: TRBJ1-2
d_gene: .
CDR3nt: TGCGCCAGCAGCTTGGTCTACGAAGACACTGGCTACACCTTC
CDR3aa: CASSLVYEDTGYTF

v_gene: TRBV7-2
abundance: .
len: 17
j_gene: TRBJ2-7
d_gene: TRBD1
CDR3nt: TGTGCCAGCAGCTTAGTGGTCCGGGACAGGGCCGGCTACGAGCAGTACTTC
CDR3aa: CASSLVVRDRAGYEQYF

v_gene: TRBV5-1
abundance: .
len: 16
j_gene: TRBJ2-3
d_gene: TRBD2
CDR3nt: TGCGCCAGCAGCTTGGTGGGCGGGAGTCTAACAGATACGCAGTATTTT
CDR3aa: CASSLVGGSLTDTQYF

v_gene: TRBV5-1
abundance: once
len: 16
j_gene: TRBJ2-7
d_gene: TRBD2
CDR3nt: TGCGCCAGCAGCTTACTCCTAGCGGGAGGGTTCAACGAGCAGTACTTC
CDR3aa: CASSLLLAGGFNEQYF

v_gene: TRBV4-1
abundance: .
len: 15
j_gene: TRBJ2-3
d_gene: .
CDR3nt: TGCGCCAGCAGCCAGGCCAGATTGCGCACAGATACGCAGTATTTT
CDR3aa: CASSQARLRTDTQYF

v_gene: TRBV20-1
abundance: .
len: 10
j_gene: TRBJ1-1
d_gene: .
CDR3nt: TGCAGTGCGGAGACAGGTGAAGCTTTCTTT
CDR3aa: CSAETGEAFF

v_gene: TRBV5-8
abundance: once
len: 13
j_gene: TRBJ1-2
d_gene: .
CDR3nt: TGTGCCAGCAGCTTCGGGCAGACCTATGGCTACACCTTC
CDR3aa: CASSFGQTYGYTF

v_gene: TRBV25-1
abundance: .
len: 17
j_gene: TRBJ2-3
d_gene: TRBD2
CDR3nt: TGTGCCAGCAGTCCACCTCTGGGAGGGTATCGCACAGATACGCAGTATTTT
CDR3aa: CASSPPLGGYRTDTQYF

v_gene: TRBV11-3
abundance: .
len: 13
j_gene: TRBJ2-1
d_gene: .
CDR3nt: TGTGCCAGCAGCTTAGACCGACTAAGAGAGCAGTTCTTC
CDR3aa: CASSLDRLREQFF

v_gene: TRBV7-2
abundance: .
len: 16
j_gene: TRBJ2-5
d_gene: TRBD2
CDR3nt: TGTGCCAGCAGCTTAGGACTAGCGGGCTCGCAAGAGACCCAGTACTTC
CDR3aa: CASSLGLAGSQETQYF

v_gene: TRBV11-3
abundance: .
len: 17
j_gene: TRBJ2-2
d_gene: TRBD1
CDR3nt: TGTGCCAGCAGCTTACCCCGTGGACAGGTGAACACCGGGGAGCTGTTTTTT
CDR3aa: CASSLPRGQVNTGELFF

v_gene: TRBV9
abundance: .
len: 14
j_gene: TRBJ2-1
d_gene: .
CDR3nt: TGTGCCAGCAGCGCGACTTCAAGCTATAATGAGCAGTTCTTC
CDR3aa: CASSATSSYNEQFF

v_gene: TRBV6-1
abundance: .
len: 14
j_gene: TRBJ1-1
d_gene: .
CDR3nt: TGTGCCAGCAGTGAGAGGCAGGGGAACACTGAAGCTTTCTTT
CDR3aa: CASSERQGNTEAFF

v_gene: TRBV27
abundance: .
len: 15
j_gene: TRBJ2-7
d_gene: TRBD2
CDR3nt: TGTGCCAGCAGAAGGGGACTAGCAACTTCCTACGAGCAGTACTTC
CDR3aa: CASRRGLATSYEQYF

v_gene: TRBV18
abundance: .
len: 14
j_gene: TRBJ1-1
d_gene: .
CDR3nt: TGTGCCAGCTCACAGGGAAGGGTGAACACTGAAGCTTTCTTT
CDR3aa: CASSQGRVNTEAFF

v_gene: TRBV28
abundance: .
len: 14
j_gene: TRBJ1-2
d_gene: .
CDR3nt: TGTGCCAGCAGTTTAGGGGTCGGGATCTATGGCTACACCTTC
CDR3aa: CASSLGVGIYGYTF

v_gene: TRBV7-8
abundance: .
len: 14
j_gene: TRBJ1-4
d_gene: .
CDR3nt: TGTGCCAGCAGCGCCGGGACCATGGGGGGAAAACTGTTTTTT
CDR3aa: CASSAGTMGGKLFF

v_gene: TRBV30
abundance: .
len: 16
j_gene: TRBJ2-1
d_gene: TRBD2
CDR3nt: TGTGCCTGGAGTCCCTTTGGGACTAGCGGTTACAATGAGCAGTTCTTC
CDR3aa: CAWSPFGTSGYNEQFF

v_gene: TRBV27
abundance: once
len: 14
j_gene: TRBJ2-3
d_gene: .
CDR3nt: TGTGCCAGCAGGACCCCGGGACTTACAGATACGCAGTATTTT
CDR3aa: CASRTPGLTDTQYF

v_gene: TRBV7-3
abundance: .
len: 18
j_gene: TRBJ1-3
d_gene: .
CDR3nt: TGTGCCAGCAGCCAACCGGGGGCTCAGACCGAATCTGGAAACACCATATATTTT
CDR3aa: CASSQPGAQTESGNTIYF

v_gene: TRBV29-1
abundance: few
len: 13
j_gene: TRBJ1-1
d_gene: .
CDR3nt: TGCAGCGTTGGCAGGGGATTGGGCACTGAAGCTTTCTTT
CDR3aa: CSVGRGLGTEAFF

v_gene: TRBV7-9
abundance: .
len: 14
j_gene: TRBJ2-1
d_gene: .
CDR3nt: TGTGCCAGCAGCTTAGTCGGGGGAGACGATGAGCAGTTCTTC
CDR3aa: CASSLVGGDDEQFF

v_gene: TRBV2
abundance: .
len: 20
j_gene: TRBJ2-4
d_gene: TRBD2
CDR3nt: TGTGCCAGCAGTGAAGTGGTTGGGACTAGCGGGGTACTAGCCAAAAACATTCAGTACTTC
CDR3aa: CASSEVVGTSGVLAKNIQYF

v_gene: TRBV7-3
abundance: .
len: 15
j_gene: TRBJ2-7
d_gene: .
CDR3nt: TGTGCCAGCAGCCCTGGGGGGACAGCCTCCTACGAGCAGTACTTC
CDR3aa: CASSPGGTASYEQYF

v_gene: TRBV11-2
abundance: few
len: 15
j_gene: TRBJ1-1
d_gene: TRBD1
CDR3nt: TGTGCCAGCAGCGCGGGACAGGGGCTCGTCACTGAAGCTTTCTTT
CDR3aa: CASSAGQGLVTEAFF

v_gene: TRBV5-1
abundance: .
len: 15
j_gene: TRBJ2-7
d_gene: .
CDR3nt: TGCGCCAGCAGCCCGGGCGAGGGGAGAGATGGCGAGCAGTACTTC
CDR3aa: CASSPGEGRDGEQYF

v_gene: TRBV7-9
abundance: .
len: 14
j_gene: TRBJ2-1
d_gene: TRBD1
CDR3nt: TGTGCCAGCAGCCCTGGACAGGGGGCGGGTGAGCAGTTCTTC
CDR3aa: CASSPGQGAGEQFF

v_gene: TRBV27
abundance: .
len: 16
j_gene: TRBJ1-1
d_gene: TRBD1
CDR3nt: TGTGCCAGCAGTTTACGCAGGGGGCAGCTCGGTACTGAAGCTTTCTTT
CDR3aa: CASSLRRGQLGTEAFF

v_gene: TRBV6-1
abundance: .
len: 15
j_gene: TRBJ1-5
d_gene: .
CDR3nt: TGTGCCAGCAGAGAAACAGGGAGAGGAAATCAGCCCCAGCATTTT
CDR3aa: CASRETGRGNQPQHF

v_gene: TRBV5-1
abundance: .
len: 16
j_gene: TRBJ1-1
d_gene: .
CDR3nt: TGCGCCAGCAGCCCCCGAACGGGGGGCGGGAACACTGAAGCTTTCTTT
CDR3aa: CASSPRTGGGNTEAFF

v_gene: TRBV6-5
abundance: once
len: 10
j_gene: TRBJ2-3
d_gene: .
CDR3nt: TGTGCCAGCGGGGCAGATACGCAGTATTTT
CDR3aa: CASGADTQYF